Listed here are 22 T cell receptor beta chains from one sample, sequenced in a study of metastatic and nonmetastatic thyroid tumors. None of the patients had undergone any treatment ahead of thyroid surgery. TCRdb reanalyzed the PCR reads with MiXCR. The sample holds tens of thousands of clones, around an eighth seen once. The sample comprised tumor tissue. The receptors here all came from a female donor with papillary thyroid cancer or a benign thyroid nodule (not recorded which). Some clones in this sample may be carry-over from other donors' samples.

This clone was recorded at least ten times. This chain links TRBV7-8 with TRBJ2-6, with D perhaps TRBD2 (5 bases). The CDR3 spans 15 residues. V lost 6 bases and J lost 3, with 12 bases in between. Germline V gene sequence: CDR1 SGHVS, CDR2 FQNEAQ. CDR3 sequence reads: CASRYPGVGANVLTF. Written as DNA, the CDR3 is TGTGCCAGCAGATACCCCGGGGTTGGGGCCAACGTCCTGACTTTC. Looking up the rest from reference TRBV7-8 and TRBJ2-6 gives the full variable domain: GAGVSQSPRYKVAKRGQDVALRCDPISGHVSLFWYQQALGQGPEFLTYFQNEAQLDKSGLPSDRFFAERPEGSVSTLKIQRTQQEDSAVYLCASRYPGVGANVLTFGAGSRLTVL.

This clone was seen ten or more times. The chain has TRBV29-1 and TRBJ1-6; D call uncertain. In germline, CDR1 is SQVTM, CDR2 ANQGSEA. The CDR3 is 14 amino acids. V lost 7 bases and J lost 8, with 18 bases in between. The CDR3 DNA is TGCAGCGCCCGGTTTGAGACATTGGATTCACCCCTCCACTTT. It codes for CSARFETLDSPLHF. The entire variable domain, with the rest obtained from reference TRBV29-1 and TRBJ1-6, is as follows: SAVISQKPSRDICQRGTSLTIQCQVDSQVTMMFWYRQQPGQSLTLIATANQGSEATYESGFVIDKFPISRPNLTFSTLTVSNMSPEDSSIYLCSARFETLDSPLHFGNGTRLTVT.

This clone was counted a few times. A much bigger clone sits one base away, suggesting this may be a read error. CDR3 DNA: TGCAGCGACAAAGCGGGAGGACCCACAGATACGCAGTATTTT. Its translation: CSDKAGGPTDTQYF. This sequence joins TRBV29-1 and TRBJ2-3; 9 bases map to TRBD2. The CDR3 covers 14 residues. Trimming at V came to 7 bases and at J to 2 bases, leaving 7 bases not matched to a gene. CDR1 SQVTM and CDR2 ANQGSEA come from the germline V gene.

This clone was picked up many times. The rearrangement links TRBV6-1 to TRBJ2-3; either TRBD1 or TRBD2 may supply D (5 bases each). The ends were cut back, 5 bases at V and 6 bases at J, with 18 bases in the middle. Germline V gene data show CDR1 as MNHNS and CDR2 as SASEGT. This CDR3 has 15 residues. The CDR3 coding sequence is TGTGCCAGCAGTCGATCAGGGCGACGGGGTGATACGCAGTATTTT. It codes for CASSRSGRRGDTQYF.

This clone came up a few times. The gene calls are TRBV5-8 and TRBJ2-5; TRBD1 agrees at 7 bases. Germline CDR1 and CDR2: SGHTS and YDEGEE. The J segment lost 5 bases and the V segment lost 2 bases, leaving 3 bases of the junction unmatched. This CDR3 contains 13 residues. The CDR3 is CASSLQGHETQYF. The CDR3 DNA reads TGTGCCAGCAGCTTACAGGGGCACGAGACCCAGTACTTC.

The chain employs TRBV29-1 and TRBJ1-2; perhaps TRBD1 as D (5 bases). CDR1 and CDR2 from the germline V gene are SQVTM and ANQGSEA. The CDR3 consists of 14 residues. The V end lost 0 bases, the J end lost 5 bases, and 13 bases lay between the germline ends. This CDR3 reads CSVEDQGREYGYTF. The CDR3 DNA follows: TGCAGCGTTGAAGATCAAGGCAGGGAGTATGGCTACACCTTC. Full variable domain (remainder filled in from reference TRBV29-1 and TRBJ1-2): SAVISQKPSRDICQRGTSLTIQCQVDSQVTMMFWYRQQPGQSLTLIATANQGSEATYESGFVIDKFPISRPNLTFSTLTVSNMSPEDSSIYLCSVEDQGREYGYTFGSGTRLTVV.

This clone was picked up many times. The chain couples TRBV10-2 to TRBJ1-1, with D unclear. Per the germline V gene, CDR1 is WSHSY and CDR2 is SAAADI. Deletions cut 6 bases from V and 6 bases from J, with 11 bases between. This CDR3 contains 12 residues. CDR3 DNA: TGCGCCAGCAGAGCCACAGCCGCTGAAGCTTTCTTT. It codes for CASRATAAEAFF.

This clone was seen at least ten times. The CDR3 DNA reads as TGTGCCTCGAAACGGAGTGACAATGAGCAGTTCTTC. Encoded protein: CASKRSDNEQFF. The chain combines TRBV2 with TRBJ2-1; no clear D. There are 12 residues in the CDR3. Germline-derived CDR1 and CDR2 are SNHLY and FYNNEI. The V end was cut by 11 bases, the J end by 5 bases, with 13 bases between. Filled out from reference TRBV2 and TRBJ2-1, the complete variable domain reads EPEVTQTPSHQVTQMGQEVILRCVPISNHLYFYWYRQILGQKVEFLVSFYNNEISEKSEIFDDQFSVERPDGSNFTLKIRSTKLEDSAMYFCASKRSDNEQFFGPGTRLTVL.

This clone was found many times. Its ends do not fully match the called genes, so a read error is possible. Other DNA variants within this sample encode the same CDR3. The V gene is TRBV12-3 or TRBV12-4, the J gene TRBJ2-7; no reliable D call. The CDR3 contains 15 residues. This CDR3 is CASSLSTKSSYGQYF. The CDR3 DNA reads TGTGCCAGCAGTTTATCGACAAAAAGTTCCTACGGGCAGTACTTC.

Note on this clone: A much larger clone differs from this one at a single base, so this may be a read error. The rearrangement uses TRBV20-1 and TRBJ2-2; 9 bases are a match to TRBD2. The V segment lost 5 bases and the J segment 0 bases; nucleotides outside the gene matches: 7. Germline V CDR1 and CDR2: DFQATT, SNEGSKA (reference sequence). The CDR3 contains 16 residues. The CDR3 loop is CSAAGTSSTNTGELFF. CDR3 nucleotides: TGCAGTGCTGCCGGGACTAGCTCCACGAACACCGGGGAGCTGTTTTTT.

This clone came up many times. This sequence joins TRBV15 and TRBJ2-7; the D gene is possibly TRBD1 (8 bases). Germline loops: CDR1 LNHNV, CDR2 YYDKDF (reference sequence). The CDR3 is 14 amino acids. Trimming left V 3 bases short and J 7 bases short, with 16 bases between. DNA of the CDR3: TGTGCCACCAGCAGGGACAGGGCTAGCGGTGAGCAGTACTTC. The encoded protein is CATSRDRASGEQYF.

At least ten counts were recorded for this clone. The genes are TRBV7-2 and TRBJ2-7; D remains unclear. Trimming left V 4 bases short and J 2 bases short, with 6 bases between. There are 12 residues in the CDR3. CDR1 SGHTA and CDR2 FQGNSA come from the germline V gene. The CDR3 spells CASSSTPYEQYF. CDR3 sequence (DNA): TGTGCCAGCAGCTCAACCCCCTACGAGCAGTACTTC. Combining the CDR3 with reference TRBV7-2 and TRBJ2-7 gives the whole variable domain GAGVSQSPSNKVTEKGKDVELRCDPISGHTALYWYRQSLGQGLEFLIYFQGNSAPDKSGLPSDRFSAERTGGSVSTLTIQRTQQEDSAVYLCASSSTPYEQYFGPGTRLTVT.

This clone was recorded many times. The genes are TRBV27 and TRBJ1-2, with D unclear. The CDR3 is made up of 14 amino acids. With 3 bases removed from V and 4 bases from J, the gap between germline ends came to 12 bases. Germline loops: CDR1 MNHEY, CDR2 SMNVEV (reference sequence). DNA for the CDR3: TGTGCCAGCAGTTTCTCCGGGTCTGTCTATGGCTACACCTTC. The encoded protein is CASSFSGSVYGYTF.

Only a few counts were recorded for this clone. This may be a read error, as it is one base from a much larger clone. The chain combines TRBV28 with TRBJ1-4; D is unclear. There are 12 residues in the CDR3. Germline loops: CDR1 MDHEN, CDR2 SYDVKM. CDR3 nucleotides: TGTGCCAGCAGTTTAACTAATGAAAAACTGGTTTTT. Protein sequence: CASSLTNEKLVF. The variable domain in full, with the rest retrieved from reference TRBV28 and TRBJ1-4, is DVKVTQSSRYLVKRTGEKVFLECVQDMDHENMFWYRQDPGLGLRLIYFSYDVKMKEKGDIPEGYSVSREKKERFSLILESASTNQTSMYLCASSLTNEKLVFGSGTQLSVL.

This clone was seen repeatedly, ten times or more. The chain uses TRBV5-1 and TRBJ1-2; D is unresolved. Trimming took 3 bases from V and 8 from J, leaving 14 bases between them. The CDR3 extends over 13 amino acids. CDR1 is SGHRS and CDR2 is YFSETQ in the germline V gene. The CDR3 DNA reads TGCGCCAGCAGCTCCGCCTCGGGGTACGGCTACACCTTC. It translates to CASSSASGYGYTF.

This clone was found many times. One junction end does not reproduce the germline sequence, and a read error may be involved. The CDR3 bases are TGTGCTAGCAGCTTAGCCCCCAGCGGGAGCTTAAACACCGGGGAGCTGTTTTTT. Translating it yields CASSLAPSGSLNTGELFF. The chain carries TRBV7-7 and TRBJ2-2; 8 bases line up with TRBD2. CDR3 size: 18 residues. The germline gives CDR1 SSHAT, CDR2 FNYEAQ (reference sequence).

This clone was seen ten or more times. V is TRBV7-6 and J is TRBJ2-5; perhaps TRBD2 as D (6 bases). Trimming took off 4 bases at V and 2 bases at J, with 14 bases between the two ends. CDR3 length: 15 amino acids. CDR1 is SGHVS, CDR2 FNYEAQ, per germline. The CDR3 nucleotides read TGTGCCAGCAGCTCCGATTGGACTACGCAAGAGACCCAGTACTTC. This sequence encodes CASSSDWTTQETQYF.

This clone has ten or more counts. V is TRBV2 and J is TRBJ2-1; 7 positions agree with TRBD2. J was trimmed by 8 bases and V by 4 bases; bases with no gene match: 8. The CDR3 is made up of 14 amino acids. Germline CDR1 reads SNHLY; CDR2 reads FYNNEI. The DNA of the CDR3 is TGTGCCAGCAGTGGCGGCGGGAGTATGGATGAGCAGTTCTTC. This sequence encodes CASSGGGSMDEQFF.

This clone was counted many times. The V call is TRBV11-3, the J call TRBJ2-7, with TRBD2 identical over 7 bases. The CDR3 contains 14 residues. CDR1 is SGHNT and CDR2 is YENEEA in the germline V gene. V was pared by 4 bases and J by 3 bases, with 6 bases of the junction left unmatched. CDR3 residues: CASSSKTSYYEQYF. The CDR3, as DNA: TGTGCCAGCAGCTCCAAGACTAGCTACTACGAGCAGTACTTC.

This clone was seen ten or more times. V and J are TRBV28 and TRBJ1-2, with 7 bases aligning to TRBD1. From germline, CDR1 is MDHEN and CDR2 SYDVKM. Losses at the gene ends were 6 bases for V and 7 bases for J; bases not matched to a gene: 8. The CDR3 consists of 13 residues. CDR3 bases: TGTGCCAGCAGCCCAACGCAGGGGGTTGGCTACACCTTC. Its protein is CASSPTQGVGYTF.

This clone was seen more than once but under ten times. Just one base apart from a much larger clone, this may be a read error. Other DNA sequences in the sample encode the same CDR3. This chain joins TRBV5-1 and TRBJ2-7, with D perhaps given as TRBD1 or TRBD2 (5 bases each). Trimming cost V 2 bases and J 6 bases, with 15 bases left between them. This CDR3 is 14 amino acids long. Germline V gene sequence: CDR1 SGHRS, CDR2 YFSETQ. The CDR3 DNA reads TGCGCCAGCAGCTTCCTCGATGGGGGTAGCGAGCAGTACTTC. This codes for CASSFLDGGSEQYF.

This clone is termed medium-sized. The chain uses TRBV28 and TRBJ2-7; D is possibly TRBD1 (5 bases). Germline CDR1 and CDR2: MDHEN and SYDVKM. The CDR3 loop spans 16 amino acids. V was pared by 3 bases and J by 2 bases, with 17 bases between. The CDR3 bases are TGTGCCAGCAGTTTGGGGTACAGGTTTTCCACCTACGAGCAGTACTTC. Translation gives CASSLGYRFSTYEQYF. The variable domain in full, completed from reference TRBV28 and TRBJ2-7, reads DVKVTQSSRYLVKRTGEKVFLECVQDMDHENMFWYRQDPGLGLRLIYFSYDVKMKEKGDIPEGYSVSREKKERFSLILESASTNQTSMYLCASSLGYRFSTYEQYFGPGTRLTVT.